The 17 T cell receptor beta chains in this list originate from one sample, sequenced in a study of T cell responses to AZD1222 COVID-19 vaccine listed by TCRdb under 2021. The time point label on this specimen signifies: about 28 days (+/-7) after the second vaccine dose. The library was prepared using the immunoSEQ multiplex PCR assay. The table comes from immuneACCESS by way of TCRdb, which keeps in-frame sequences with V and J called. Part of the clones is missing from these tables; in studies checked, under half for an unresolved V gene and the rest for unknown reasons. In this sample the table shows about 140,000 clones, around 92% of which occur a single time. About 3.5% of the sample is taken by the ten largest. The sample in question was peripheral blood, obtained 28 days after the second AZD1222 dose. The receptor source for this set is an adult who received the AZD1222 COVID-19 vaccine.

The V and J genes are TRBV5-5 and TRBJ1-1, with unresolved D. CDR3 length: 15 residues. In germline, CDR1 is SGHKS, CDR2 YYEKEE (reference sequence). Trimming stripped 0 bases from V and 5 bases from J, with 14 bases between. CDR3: CASSLEGVQWTEAFF. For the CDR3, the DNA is TGTGCCAGCAGCTTGGAGGGAGTTCAGTGGACTGAAGCTTTCTTT.

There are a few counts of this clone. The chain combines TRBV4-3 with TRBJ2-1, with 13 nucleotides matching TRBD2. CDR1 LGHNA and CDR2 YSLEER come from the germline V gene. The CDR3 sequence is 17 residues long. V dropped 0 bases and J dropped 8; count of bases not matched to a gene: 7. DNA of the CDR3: TGCGCCAGCAGCCAAGATAGGGAAGGACTAGCGGGAGATGAGCAGTTCTTC. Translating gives CASSQDREGLAGDEQFF.

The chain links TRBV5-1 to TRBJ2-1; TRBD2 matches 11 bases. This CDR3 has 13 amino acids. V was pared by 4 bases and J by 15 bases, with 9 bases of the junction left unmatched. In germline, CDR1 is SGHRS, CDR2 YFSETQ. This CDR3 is CASSLSLAGARFF. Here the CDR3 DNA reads TGCGCCAGCAGCCTGTCACTAGCGGGAGCGAGGTTCTTC.

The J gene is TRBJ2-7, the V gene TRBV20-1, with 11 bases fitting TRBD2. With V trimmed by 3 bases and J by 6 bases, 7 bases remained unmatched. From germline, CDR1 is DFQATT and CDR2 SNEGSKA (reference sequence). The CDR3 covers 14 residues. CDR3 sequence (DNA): TGCAGTGCTAGTCAGGGCGGACTAGCGGGCGAGCAGTACTTC. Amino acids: CSASQGGLAGEQYF.

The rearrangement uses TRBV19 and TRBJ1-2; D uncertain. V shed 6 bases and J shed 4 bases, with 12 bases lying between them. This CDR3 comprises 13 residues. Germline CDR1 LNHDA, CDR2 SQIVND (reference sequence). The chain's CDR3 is CASSRLEAYGYTF. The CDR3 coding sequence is TGTGCCAGTAGCCGACTCGAAGCCTATGGCTACACCTTC.

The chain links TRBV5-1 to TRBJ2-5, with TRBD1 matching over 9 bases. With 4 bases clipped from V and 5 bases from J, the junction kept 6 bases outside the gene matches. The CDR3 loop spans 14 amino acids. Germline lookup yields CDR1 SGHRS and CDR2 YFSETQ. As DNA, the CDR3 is TGCGCCAGCAGCCGAGGGACAGGGTGGGAGACCCAGTACTTC. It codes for CASSRGTGWETQYF.

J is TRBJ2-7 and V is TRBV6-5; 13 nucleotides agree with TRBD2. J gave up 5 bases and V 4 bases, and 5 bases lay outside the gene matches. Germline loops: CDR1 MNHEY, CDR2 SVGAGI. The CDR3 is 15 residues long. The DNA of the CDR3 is TGTGCCAGCAGTTCGAGGACTAGCGGGAGAAACGAGCAGTACTTC. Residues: CASSSRTSGRNEQYF.

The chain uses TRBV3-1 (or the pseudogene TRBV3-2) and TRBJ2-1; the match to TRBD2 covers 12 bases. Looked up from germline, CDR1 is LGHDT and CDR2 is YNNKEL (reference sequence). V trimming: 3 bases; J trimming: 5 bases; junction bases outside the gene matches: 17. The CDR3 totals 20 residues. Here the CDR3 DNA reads TGTGCCAGCAGCCAGGTGACTAGCGGGAGATACCGGGATGTCGACAATGAGCAGTTCTTC. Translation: CASSQVTSGRYRDVDNEQFF.

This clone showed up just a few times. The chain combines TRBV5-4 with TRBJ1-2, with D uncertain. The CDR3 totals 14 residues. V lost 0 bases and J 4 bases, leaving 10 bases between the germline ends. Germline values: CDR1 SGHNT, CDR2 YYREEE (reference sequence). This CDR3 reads CASSLESRGYGYTF. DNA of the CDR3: TGTGCCAGCAGCTTGGAATCTAGAGGCTATGGCTACACCTTC.

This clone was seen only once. Here the CDR3 reads CASSLDRVGYGYTF. The CDR3 DNA is TGTGCCAGCAGCTTGGACAGGGTGGGCTATGGCTACACCTTC. This chain uses TRBV7-2 with TRBJ1-2, with 8 bases identical to TRBD1. Germline CDR1 is SGHTA and CDR2 is FQGNSA. With V trimmed by 3 bases and J by 4 bases, 4 bases remained unmatched. This CDR3 has 14 residues.

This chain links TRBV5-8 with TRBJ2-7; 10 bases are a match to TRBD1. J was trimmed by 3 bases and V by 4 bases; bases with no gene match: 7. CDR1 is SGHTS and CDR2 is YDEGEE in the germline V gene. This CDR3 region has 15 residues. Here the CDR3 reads CASSRRDRGDYEQYF. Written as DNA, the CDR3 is TGTGCCAGCAGCCGCCGGGACAGGGGAGACTACGAGCAGTACTTC.

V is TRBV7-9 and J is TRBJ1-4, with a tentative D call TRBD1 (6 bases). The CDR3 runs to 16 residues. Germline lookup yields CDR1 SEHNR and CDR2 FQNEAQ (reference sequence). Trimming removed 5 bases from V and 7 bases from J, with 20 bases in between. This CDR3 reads CASSPGSGARSEKLFF. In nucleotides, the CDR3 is TGTGCCAGCAGCCCCGGGTCGGGGGCGCGGAGTGAAAAACTGTTTTTT.

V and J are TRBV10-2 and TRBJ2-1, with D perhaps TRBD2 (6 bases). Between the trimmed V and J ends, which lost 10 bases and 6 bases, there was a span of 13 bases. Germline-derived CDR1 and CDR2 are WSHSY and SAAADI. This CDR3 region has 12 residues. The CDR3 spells CATGLFVNEQFF. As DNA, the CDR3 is TGCGCCACAGGACTATTCGTCAATGAGCAGTTCTTC.

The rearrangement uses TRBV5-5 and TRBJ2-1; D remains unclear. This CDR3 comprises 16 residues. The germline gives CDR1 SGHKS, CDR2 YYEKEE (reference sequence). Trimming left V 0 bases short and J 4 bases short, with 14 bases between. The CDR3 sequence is CASSLDRPRDYNEQFF. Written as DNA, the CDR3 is TGTGCCAGCAGCTTGGACCGCCCAAGGGATTACAATGAGCAGTTCTTC.

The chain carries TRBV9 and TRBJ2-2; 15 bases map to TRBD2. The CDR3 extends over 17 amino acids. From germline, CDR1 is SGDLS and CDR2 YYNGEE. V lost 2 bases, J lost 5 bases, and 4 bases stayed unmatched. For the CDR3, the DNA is TGTGCCAGCAGCGTGGGGACTAGCGGGAGGACAACCGGGGAGCTGTTTTTT. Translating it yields CASSVGTSGRTTGELFF. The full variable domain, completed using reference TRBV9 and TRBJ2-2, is DSGVTQTPKHLITATGQRVTLRCSPRSGDLSVYWYQQSLDQGLQFLIQYYNGEERAKGNILERFSAQQFPDLHSELNLSSLELGDSALYFCASSVGTSGRTTGELFFGEGSRLTVL.

CDR3 amino acids: CATATGTGADEQYF. In nucleotides, the CDR3 is TGTGCCACCGCAACCGGGACAGGGGCGGACGAGCAGTACTTC. This chain connects TRBV28 to TRBJ2-7, with TRBD1 matching over 10 bases. There are 14 residues in the CDR3. Germline V gives CDR1 MDHEN, CDR2 SYDVKM. The ends lost 10 bases at V and 5 bases at J; junction bases unmatched: 11.

The CDR3 region is CASTHEETQYF. The CDR3 coding sequence is TGTGCCAGCACCCACGAGGAGACCCAGTACTTC. The chain employs TRBV2 and TRBJ2-5; D not resolved. V was pared by 7 bases and J by 5 bases, with 8 bases between. The V gene's germline CDR1 is SNHLY and CDR2 FYNNEI. The CDR3 extends over 11 amino acids.